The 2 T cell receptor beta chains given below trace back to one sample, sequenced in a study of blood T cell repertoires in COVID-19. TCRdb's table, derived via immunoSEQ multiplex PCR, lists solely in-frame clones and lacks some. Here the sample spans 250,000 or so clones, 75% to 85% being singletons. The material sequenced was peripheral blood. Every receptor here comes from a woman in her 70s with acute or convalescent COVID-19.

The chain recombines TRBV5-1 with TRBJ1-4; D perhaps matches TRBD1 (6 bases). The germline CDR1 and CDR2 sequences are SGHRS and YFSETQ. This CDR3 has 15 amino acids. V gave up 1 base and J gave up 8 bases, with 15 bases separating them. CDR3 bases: TGCGCCAGCAGCTTGCAATTCAGGGGAGGGGAAAAACTGTTTTTT. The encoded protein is CASSLQFRGGEKLFF.

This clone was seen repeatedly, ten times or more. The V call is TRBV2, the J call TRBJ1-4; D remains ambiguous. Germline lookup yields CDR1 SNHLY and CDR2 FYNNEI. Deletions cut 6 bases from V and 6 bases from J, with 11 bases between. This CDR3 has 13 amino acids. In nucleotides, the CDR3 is TGTGCCAGCAGGACGGGAGTTGATGAAAAACTGTTTTTT. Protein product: CASRTGVDEKLFF.